This is a list of T cell receptor beta chains from one sample in a study of T-cell memory formation after mild COVID-19. TCRdb called the 5' RACE reads again in MiXCR, with one record for every CDR3 protein. Of hundreds of thousands of distinct CDR3 sequences in the sample, just under 20% were seen once. Input material: PBMCs or a T cell subset sorted from them (not recorded which). The receptors were sampled from a man aged 18 to 29 who had mild COVID-19 (a few samples of this study predate the infection). Cell type and time point are not known. Both conserved end residues are part of each CDR3. A D gene is named only where the DNA matches it firmly. Not all rows give a size; the values are once, few, many and, for expanded clones, a class.

abundance: few
j_gene: TRBJ1-1
v_gene: TRBV15
d_gene: .
CDR3nt: TGTGCCACCAGCAGAAAAATACGGACTGAAGCTTTCTTT
CDR3aa: CATSRKIRTEAFF

abundance: .
j_gene: TRBJ1-1
v_gene: TRBV5-6
d_gene: .
CDR3nt: TGTGCCAGCAGCCACAGGGTATCAGAAGCTTTCTTT
CDR3aa: CASSHRVSEAFF

abundance: .
j_gene: TRBJ2-5
v_gene: TRBV6-6
d_gene: .
CDR3nt: TGTGCCAGCAGTTACTCGAGTCCGCAAGAGACCCAGTACTTC
CDR3aa: CASSYSSPQETQYF

abundance: .
j_gene: TRBJ2-5
v_gene: TRBV7-2
d_gene: TRBD2
CDR3nt: TGTGCCAGCAGCACTTTAGCGGGGGGGCGGGAGACCCAGTACTTC
CDR3aa: CASSTLAGGRETQYF

abundance: .
j_gene: TRBJ1-1
v_gene: TRBV15
d_gene: .
CDR3nt: TGTGCCACCAGCAGAGAATTAGTCCGACAAGGGGGCACTGAAGCTTTCTTT
CDR3aa: CATSRELVRQGGTEAFF

abundance: .
j_gene: TRBJ1-1
v_gene: TRBV25-1
d_gene: .
CDR3nt: TGTGCCAGCAGTGAATCCAATGGGAACACTGAAGCTTTCTTT
CDR3aa: CASSESNGNTEAFF

abundance: .
j_gene: TRBJ2-3
v_gene: TRBV25-1
d_gene: .
CDR3nt: TGTGCCAGCGGCAGCGGGTCCACAGATACGCAGTATTTT
CDR3aa: CASGSGSTDTQYF

abundance: few
j_gene: TRBJ2-2
v_gene: TRBV4-3
d_gene: TRBD1
CDR3nt: TGCGCCAGCAGCCATGGACAGGGCACCGGGGAGCTGTTTTTT
CDR3aa: CASSHGQGTGELFF

abundance: .
j_gene: TRBJ2-2
v_gene: TRBV5-1
d_gene: TRBD1
CDR3nt: TGCGCCAGCAGCAAGGGACAGGACACCGGGGAGCTGTTTTTT
CDR3aa: CASSKGQDTGELFF

abundance: .
j_gene: TRBJ2-3
v_gene: TRBV12-3/TRBV12-4
d_gene: TRBD2
CDR3nt: TGTGCCAGCAGTCCTAGCGGGGGAGATACGCAGTATTTT
CDR3aa: CASSPSGGDTQYF

abundance: .
j_gene: TRBJ1-2
v_gene: TRBV4-2
d_gene: .
CDR3nt: TGTGCCAGCAGCCTAGCCAATTCGGGGGGTGGCTACACCTTC
CDR3aa: CASSLANSGGGYTF

abundance: few
j_gene: TRBJ2-5
v_gene: TRBV29-1
d_gene: .
CDR3nt: TGCAGCGTTCCACTAGAGATAGGGGACCAGTACTTC
CDR3aa: CSVPLEIGDQYF

abundance: few
j_gene: TRBJ2-3
v_gene: TRBV20-1
d_gene: TRBD2
CDR3nt: TGCAGTGCAACCGGGACTAGGGCGGATACGCAGTATTTT
CDR3aa: CSATGTRADTQYF

abundance: few
j_gene: TRBJ2-1
v_gene: TRBV10-3
d_gene: .
CDR3nt: TGTGCCATCAGTGCCGAGGGGTTACAAACCTACAATGAGCAGTTCTTC
CDR3aa: CAISAEGLQTYNEQFF

abundance: .
j_gene: TRBJ2-2
v_gene: TRBV20-1
d_gene: TRBD1
CDR3nt: TGCAGTGCTGCGGACAGGAGGAACACCGGGGAGCTGTTTTTT
CDR3aa: CSAADRRNTGELFF

abundance: .
j_gene: TRBJ2-5
v_gene: TRBV20-1
d_gene: TRBD2
CDR3nt: TGCAGTGCTAGAGATCCTCGCGGGGGTTCTGAGACCCAGTACTTC
CDR3aa: CSARDPRGGSETQYF

abundance: .
j_gene: TRBJ1-3
v_gene: TRBV5-6
d_gene: .
CDR3nt: TGTGCCAGCAGCTTAGGGGGTCCCAACACCATATATTTT
CDR3aa: CASSLGGPNTIYF

abundance: few
j_gene: TRBJ2-2
v_gene: TRBV11-2
d_gene: .
CDR3nt: TGTGCCAGCAGCTCTTTTCGGGGGGCCACCGGGGAGCTGTTTTTT
CDR3aa: CASSSFRGATGELFF

abundance: .
j_gene: TRBJ1-2
v_gene: TRBV4-2
d_gene: .
CDR3nt: TGTGCCAGCAGCCGCTCCGAGATATACGATGGCTACACCTTC
CDR3aa: CASSRSEIYDGYTF

abundance: .
j_gene: TRBJ2-1
v_gene: TRBV20-1
d_gene: TRBD2
CDR3nt: TGCAGTGCTAGCGGGGGGAGCTCCTACAATGAGCAGTTCTTC
CDR3aa: CSASGGSSYNEQFF

abundance: few
j_gene: TRBJ2-1
v_gene: TRBV11-2
d_gene: TRBD2
CDR3nt: TGTGCCAGCAGCCGGGGACTAGCGAAGAACAATGAGCAGTTCTTC
CDR3aa: CASSRGLAKNNEQFF

abundance: few
j_gene: TRBJ2-6
v_gene: TRBV7-3
d_gene: .
CDR3nt: TGTGCCAGCAGCTTGAGAAACTCTGGGGCCAACGTCCTGACTTTC
CDR3aa: CASSLRNSGANVLTF

abundance: few
j_gene: TRBJ1-3
v_gene: TRBV5-6
d_gene: .
CDR3nt: TGTGCCAGCAGCTTAAGGTTTGCTGGAAACACCATATATTTT
CDR3aa: CASSLRFAGNTIYF

abundance: .
j_gene: TRBJ1-5
v_gene: TRBV5-4
d_gene: .
CDR3nt: TGTGCCAGCAGCTTGGGAACGAATCAGCCCCAGCATTTT
CDR3aa: CASSLGTNQPQHF

abundance: .
j_gene: TRBJ1-3
v_gene: TRBV5-1
d_gene: .
CDR3nt: TGCGCCAGCAGCCTTCAGGGGACTGGAAACACCATATATTTT
CDR3aa: CASSLQGTGNTIYF

abundance: many
j_gene: TRBJ2-1
v_gene: TRBV20-1
d_gene: TRBD2
CDR3nt: TGCAGTGCCGCTTCGCGGGGGTATTACAATGAGCAGTTCTTC
CDR3aa: CSAASRGYYNEQFF

abundance: few
j_gene: TRBJ2-3
v_gene: TRBV12-3/TRBV12-4
d_gene: .
CDR3nt: TGTGCCAGCAGTTTGGAGGGGGCCGAGGATACGCAGTATTTT
CDR3aa: CASSLEGAEDTQYF

abundance: .
j_gene: TRBJ1-1
v_gene: TRBV5-5
d_gene: .
CDR3nt: TGTGCCAGCAGCAAGGGACCGGGGAACACTGAAGCTTTCTTT
CDR3aa: CASSKGPGNTEAFF

abundance: .
j_gene: TRBJ2-2
v_gene: TRBV4-3
d_gene: .
CDR3nt: TGCGCCAGCAGCCCGGCCTCAGTTGGGGGCCGTACCGGGGAGCTGTTTTTT
CDR3aa: CASSPASVGGRTGELFF

abundance: once
j_gene: TRBJ2-7
v_gene: TRBV5-1
d_gene: .
CDR3nt: TGCGCCAGCAGCTTGTGGGGGATTGACTCCTACGAGCAGTACTTC
CDR3aa: CASSLWGIDSYEQYF

abundance: .
j_gene: TRBJ2-3
v_gene: TRBV4-3
d_gene: TRBD1
CDR3nt: TGCGCCAGCAGCGAAGGACAGGGGAGCACAGATACGCAGTATTTT
CDR3aa: CASSEGQGSTDTQYF

abundance: .
j_gene: TRBJ2-2
v_gene: TRBV4-3
d_gene: .
CDR3nt: TGCGCCAGCAGCCAAGACGGCACCGGGGAGCTGTTTTTT
CDR3aa: CASSQDGTGELFF

abundance: few
j_gene: TRBJ2-3
v_gene: TRBV28
d_gene: .
CDR3nt: TGTGCCAGCAGTTTAAATCCCCCGCGTGAACAGTATTTT
CDR3aa: CASSLNPPREQYF

abundance: few
j_gene: TRBJ2-3
v_gene: TRBV15
d_gene: .
CDR3nt: TGTGCCACCAAGGCCGGACGAGCCCCAGATACGCAGTATTTT
CDR3aa: CATKAGRAPDTQYF

abundance: few
j_gene: TRBJ2-1
v_gene: TRBV20-1
d_gene: .
CDR3nt: TGCAGTGCTAGGGTCCCCGGGCCCCGCAATGAGCAGTTCTTC
CDR3aa: CSARVPGPRNEQFF

abundance: many
j_gene: TRBJ2-5
v_gene: TRBV6-2/TRBV6-3
d_gene: .
CDR3nt: TGTGCCACTACCATCGATAGGGATCAAGAGACCCAGTACTTC
CDR3aa: CATTIDRDQETQYF

abundance: many
j_gene: TRBJ2-2
v_gene: TRBV7-8
d_gene: .
CDR3nt: TGTGCCAGCAGCTTACTGGGCTTAAACACCGGGGAGCTGTTTTTT
CDR3aa: CASSLLGLNTGELFF